These 22 T cell receptor beta chains were sequenced from one sample in a study of T cell responses to AZD1222 COVID-19 vaccine. Libraries were prepared by immunoSEQ multiplex PCR; TCRdb keeps only in-frame clonotypes and omits some of them. This sample has about 100,000 clones, with about 93% found just once. The input for sequencing was peripheral blood, taken on day 0 of AZD1222 vaccination. These receptors were collected from an adult in good health.

As DNA, the CDR3 is TGTGCCAGTAGTATCACCCCCTTCAACAATGAGCAGTTCTTC. Its protein product is CASSITPFNNEQFF. This chain joins TRBV19 and TRBJ2-1; D uncertain. Between the trimmed V and J ends, which lost 3 bases and 5 bases, there was a span of 11 bases. Germline lookup yields CDR1 LNHDA and CDR2 SQIVND (reference sequence). CDR3 length: 14 amino acids.

The gene calls are TRBV19 and TRBJ1-5; TRBD1 agrees at 7 bases. The length of the CDR3 is 15 residues. CDR1 and CDR2 from the germline V gene are LNHDA and SQIVND (reference sequence). V was clipped by 5 bases and J by 0 bases; unmatched bases: 4. The CDR3 nucleotides read TGTGCCAGTAGTGGACAGGCCTATAGCAATCAGCCCCAGCATTTT. Amino acid sequence: CASSGQAYSNQPQHF. Filled out from reference TRBV19 and TRBJ1-5, the complete variable domain reads DGGITQSPKYLFRKEGQNVTLSCEQNLNHDAMYWYRQDPGQGLRLIYYSQIVNDFQKGDIAEGYSVSREKKESFPLTVTSAQKNPTAFYLCASSGQAYSNQPQHFGDGTRLSIL.

The rearrangement links TRBV25-1 to TRBJ1-6, with D tentatively TRBD1 (5 bases). Trimming left V 5 bases short and J 8 bases short, with 19 bases between. This CDR3 is 16 amino acids long. Germline V CDR1 and CDR2: MGHDK, SYGVNS. CDR3 residues: CASSTPGGGSYSPLHF. As DNA, the CDR3 is TGTGCCAGCAGTACCCCCGGGGGGGGTTCGTATTCACCCCTCCACTTT.

V is TRBV28 and J is TRBJ1-4; TRBD1 might be the D (5 bases). Germline CDR1 is MDHEN and CDR2 is SYDVKM. Between the trimmed V and J ends, which lost 1 base and 4 bases, there was a span of 16 bases. The CDR3 covers 17 residues. The DNA for the CDR3 is TGTGCCAGCAGTTTATTGGGACGCACGACCATTAATGAAAAACTGTTTTTT. This codes for CASSLLGRTTINEKLFF.

The CDR3 DNA follows: TGTGCCAGCAGCGAGAAGGGGAATCAGCCCCAGCATTTT. Encoded protein: CASSEKGNQPQHF. V is TRBV9 and J is TRBJ1-5, with a tentative D call TRBD1 (5 bases). The V end lost 3 bases, the J end lost 4 bases, and 8 bases lay between the germline ends. CDR1 is SGDLS, CDR2 YYNGEE, per germline. The CDR3 totals 13 residues. Full variable domain (rest looked up from reference TRBV9 and TRBJ1-5): DSGVTQTPKHLITATGQRVTLRCSPRSGDLSVYWYQQSLDQGLQFLIQYYNGEERAKGNILERFSAQQFPDLHSELNLSSLELGDSALYFCASSEKGNQPQHFGDGTRLSIL.

V usage is TRBV14 and J usage is TRBJ2-5, with TRBD2 as a possible D gene (6 bases). Germline V CDR1 and CDR2: SGHDN, FVKESK. The CDR3 covers 16 residues. The V end was cut by 1 base, the J end by 4 bases, with 16 bases between. CDR3 protein: CASSQVGWQGGETQYF. The CDR3 region has the DNA TGTGCCAGCAGCCAAGTAGGCTGGCAGGGAGGAGAGACCCAGTACTTC.

In its sample, this clone was seen once. V and J are TRBV3-1 (or the pseudogene TRBV3-2) and TRBJ1-2; 7 nucleotides line up with TRBD1. Germline values: CDR1 LGHDT, CDR2 YNNKEL (reference sequence). This CDR3 has 15 amino acids. The V segment lost 1 base and the J segment 4 bases; nucleotides outside the gene matches: 6. The CDR3 DNA reads as TGTGCCAGCAGCCAAGGGATCCAGGGGGTCTATGGCTACACCTTC. Translating gives CASSQGIQGVYGYTF.

V and J are TRBV18 and TRBJ2-5, with 9 bases that match TRBD2. Trimming took 3 bases from V and 2 from J; bases not matched to a gene: 4. CDR1 and CDR2 from the germline V gene are KGHSH and LQKENI. This CDR3 spans 15 amino acids. In DNA, the CDR3 is TGTGCCAGCTCACCTCTAACTAGCGGGCAAGAGACCCAGTACTTC. Its protein is CASSPLTSGQETQYF.

The V call is TRBV5-6, the J call TRBJ2-1; no firm D call. V was cut by 0 bases and J by 0 bases, with 4 bases left in between. CDR1 and CDR2 from the germline V gene are SGHDT and YYEEEE. CDR3 length: 14 residues. CDR3 sequence (DNA): TGTGCCAGCAGCTTGGGTAGCTCCTACAATGAGCAGTTCTTC. Translated: CASSLGSSYNEQFF.

V gene TRBV27 combines with J gene TRBJ1-3; D uncertain. The CDR3 has 14 amino acids. Germline V lookup: CDR1 MNHEY, CDR2 SMNVEV (reference sequence). Trimming shortened V by 3 bases and J by 0 bases, and 6 bases separated the two germline ends. CDR3 in amino acids: CASSFSFSGNTIYF. CDR3 coding DNA: TGTGCCAGCAGTTTTAGCTTCTCTGGAAACACCATATATTTT.

The chain combines TRBV28 with TRBJ2-1; 10 bases are a match to TRBD2. Losses at the gene ends were 6 bases for V and 5 bases for J; bases not matched to a gene: 7. The germline CDR1 and CDR2 sequences are MDHEN and SYDVKM. The CDR3 totals 15 residues. The CDR3 region has the DNA TGTGCCAGCAGCACACAGCGGGAGGGGGACAATGAGCAGTTCTTC. Residues: CASSTQREGDNEQFF.

The chain couples TRBV30 to TRBJ2-2; D call uncertain. CDR1 and CDR2 (germline): GTSNPN, SVGIG (reference sequence). V was pared by 3 bases and J by 2 bases, with 4 bases between. This CDR3 is built from 12 residues. CDR3 nucleotides: TGTGCCTGGAGCGAAAACACCGGGGAGCTGTTTTTT. Translating it yields CAWSENTGELFF. The full variable domain, in which reference TRBV30 and TRBJ2-2 provide the parts outside the CDR3, is SQTIHQWPATLVQPVGSPLSLECTVEGTSNPNLYWYRQAAGRGLQLLFYSVGIGQISSEVPQNLSASRPQDRQFILSSKKLLLSDSGFYLCAWSENTGELFFGEGSRLTVL.

The chain joins TRBV7-3 to TRBJ2-1; D is perhaps TRBD2 (5 bases). V shed 0 bases and J shed 8 bases, with 8 bases lying between them. Germline CDR1 reads SGHTA; CDR2 reads FQGTGA. The CDR3 loop spans 13 amino acids. CDR3 in DNA: TGTGCCAGCAGCTTAACTAACGGGGATGAGCAGTTCTTC. Amino acid sequence: CASSLTNGDEQFF.

V and J are TRBV27 and TRBJ2-1; TRBD2 might be the D (5 bases). V lost 5 bases and J lost 2, with 7 bases in between. The CDR3 is 13 residues long. Germline V CDR1 and CDR2: MNHEY, SMNVEV (reference sequence). This chain's CDR3 is CASSNGAYNEQFF. In DNA, the CDR3 is TGTGCCAGCAGTAACGGGGCCTACAATGAGCAGTTCTTC.

This clone came up once. The V gene is TRBV6-2 or TRBV6-3, the J gene TRBJ2-1, with D possibly TRBD2 on 7 matching bases. Per the germline V gene, CDR1 is MNHEY and CDR2 is SVGEGT. This CDR3 has 16 residues. The V end was cut by 3 bases, the J end by 7 bases, with 19 bases between. CDR3 nucleotide sequence: TGTGCCAGCAGTTATTGGGGGCGGGGGAGAAAAAATGAGCAGTTCTTC. Translating it yields CASSYWGRGRKNEQFF.

The rearrangement joins TRBV5-4 to TRBJ2-5; TRBD1 agrees at 7 bases. In germline, CDR1 is SGHNT, CDR2 YYREEE (reference sequence). This CDR3 comprises 13 residues. V lost 4 bases to trimming and J lost 7 bases; unmatched junction nucleotides: 7. For the CDR3, the DNA is TGTGCCAGCAGCGGGACAGTAGGAGGGACCCAGTACTTC. Translated: CASSGTVGGTQYF.

V is TRBV4-1 and J is TRBJ1-5; 9 bases agree with TRBD1. This CDR3 contains 16 residues. The trim removed 2 bases at V and 7 bases at J, leaving 9 bases unmatched. The germline V gene has CDR1 MGHRA and CDR2 YSYEKL. CDR3 in amino acids: CASSQPGQGSGQPQHF. The CDR3 DNA is TGCGCCAGCAGCCAACCGGGACAGGGATCGGGACAGCCCCAGCATTTT.

This chain joins TRBV12-3 or TRBV12-4 and TRBJ2-2, with D uncertain. The V gene lost 5 bases and the J gene lost 5 bases, with 9 bases spanning the gap. The CDR3 totals 13 residues. Written as DNA, the CDR3 is TGTGCCAGCAGTCGGTTCGGGACCGGGGAGCTGTTTTTT. It specifies CASSRFGTGELFF.

The V gene is TRBV7-3, the J gene TRBJ1-1; D remains ambiguous. The CDR3 sequence is 15 residues long. Trimming cost V 1 base and J 0 bases, with 9 bases left between them. From germline, CDR1 is SGHTA and CDR2 FQGTGA. Written as DNA, the CDR3 is TGTGCCAGCAGCTTAATCCGCAAGATGAACACTGAAGCTTTCTTT. This sequence encodes CASSLIRKMNTEAFF.

The gene calls are TRBV20-1 and TRBJ1-5; 7 nucleotides align to TRBD1. Germline trimming cut 3 bases from V and 2 bases from J; bases unmatched to any gene: 4. Looked up from germline, CDR1 is DFQATT and CDR2 is SNEGSKA (reference sequence). The CDR3 is made up of 14 amino acids. The CDR3 loop is CSASRGPRNQPQHF. Written as DNA, the CDR3 is TGCAGTGCTAGTAGGGGGCCGCGCAATCAGCCCCAGCATTTT.

The chain uses TRBV7-8 and TRBJ1-5, with D unclear. CDR3 length: 15 residues. Trimming removed 3 bases at V and 0 bases at J, with 9 bases between. Looked up from germline, CDR1 is SGHVS and CDR2 is FQNEAQ. CDR3 coding DNA: TGTGCCAGCAGCTTGAGTCTATATAGCAATCAGCCCCAGCATTTT. Translation: CASSLSLYSNQPQHF.

This clone has only a few counts. The V call is TRBV20-1, the J call TRBJ2-5; D not resolved. The CDR3 runs to 10 residues. The V end was cut by 5 bases, the J end by 6 bases, with 7 bases between. Germline values: CDR1 DFQATT, CDR2 SNEGSKA (reference sequence). The CDR3, as DNA: TGCAGTGCTGGGTCGAAGACCCAGTACTTC. Its translation is CSAGSKTQYF.